This T cell receptor beta chain came from a study of blood T cell repertoires in COVID-19. V was clipped by 3 bases and J by 2 bases, with 11 bases between them. The CDR3 length is 15 residues. Germline CDR1 and CDR2: KGHDR and SFDVKD. Profiling relied on immunoSEQ multiplex PCR, and the TCRdb table lists in-frame clones only, not all of them. Altogether some 170,000 clones are present, around 90% being singletons, with the ten largest covering roughly 1.5%. This clone was counted a single time. This chain joins TRBV24-1 and TRBJ2-3; TRBD2 is a possible D gene (5 bases). What was sequenced was peripheral blood. The TCR originated in a woman aged 45-59 years with acute or convalescent COVID-19. CDR3 loop: CATSDRGEFTDTQYF. CDR3 nucleotide sequence: TGTGCCACCAGTGATCGGGGAGAATTCACAGATACGCAGTATTTT.